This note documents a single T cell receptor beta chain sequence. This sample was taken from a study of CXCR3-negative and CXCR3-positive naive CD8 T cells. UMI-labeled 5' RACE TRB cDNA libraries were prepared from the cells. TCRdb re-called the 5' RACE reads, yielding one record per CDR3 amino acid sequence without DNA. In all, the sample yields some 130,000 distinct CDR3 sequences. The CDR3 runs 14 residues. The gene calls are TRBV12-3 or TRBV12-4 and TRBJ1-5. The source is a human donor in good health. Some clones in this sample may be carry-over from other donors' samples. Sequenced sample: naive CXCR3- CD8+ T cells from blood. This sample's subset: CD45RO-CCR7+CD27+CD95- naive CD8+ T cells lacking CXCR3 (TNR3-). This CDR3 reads CASTEDMSNQPQHF.